What follows is one T cell receptor beta chain and its context. Its specificity is not known. This record belongs to a study of T cell responses to AZD1222 COVID-19 vaccine. Broader study findings: Targets within unmutated variant regions were reportedly found for nearly half of spike-specific TCRs.

The V segment lost 9 bases and the J segment 0 bases; nucleotides outside the gene matches: 11. Germline CDR1 is LGHDT and CDR2 is YNNKEL (reference sequence). The CDR3 runs 17 residues. Data came from immunoSEQ multiplex PCR; TCRdb stores just in-frame clones and leaves some out. The sample holds 150,000 to 200,000 clones; almost 90% are singletons and the top ten take less than 6.5%. The chain couples TRBV3-1 (or the pseudogene TRBV3-2) to TRBJ1-5, with 10 nucleotides matching TRBD1. The sequence derives from an adult in good health. The sample here was peripheral blood, taken on day 0 of AZD1222 vaccination. Written as DNA, the CDR3 is TGTGCCAGAAGACCGGGACAGGGGTGTTATAGCAATCAGCCCCAGCATTTT. It is translated as CARRPGQGCYSNQPQHF.